These 15 T cell receptor beta chains originate from one sample sequenced in a study of graft-versus-host responses after intestinal transplantation (TCRdb year 2021). These receptors are not linked to any known antigen. Library creation used the immunoSEQ multiplex PCR assay. TCRdb took this table from immuneACCESS and kept in-frame rearrangements with V and J called. Such tables lack part of the clones; where checked against another copy, unresolved V genes explain under half of the gap, and the rest is unexplained. The sample table contains about 110,000 clones; only one count was recorded for over 80% of them. Of the sample, 0.71% falls within the top ten clones. Explained via the paper, the time point label denotes: cells obtained before transplantation from donor or recipient. The starting material was unstimulated CD4+ T cells sorted from spleen or lymph node cells, obtained before transplant. These receptors were obtained from a human donor who was the organ donor for an intestinal transplant.

The V gene is TRBV7-9, the J gene TRBJ2-5; perhaps TRBD2 as D (5 bases). Germline CDR1 reads SEHNR; CDR2 reads FQNEAQ (reference sequence). The germline V and J ends were trimmed by 1 base and 5 bases, with 14 bases remaining between them. The CDR3 is made up of 15 amino acids. The CDR3 DNA reads as TGTGCCAGCAGCTTAGGACCAGGAAGGAGGGAGACCCAGTACTTC. The encoded protein is CASSLGPGRRETQYF.

This clone was seen once. The chain couples TRBV12-5 to TRBJ2-2; D gene uncertain. Deletions cut 4 bases from V and 0 bases from J, with 18 bases between. The germline gives CDR1 LGHNT, CDR2 FRNRAP. The CDR3 length is 18 residues. CDR3 amino acids: CASGSYQTLGANTGELFF. CDR3 in DNA: TGTGCTAGTGGTTCATATCAAACCCTAGGCGCGAACACCGGGGAGCTGTTTTTT.

The genes are TRBV7-9 and TRBJ2-3; no definite D call. CDR1 is SEHNR, CDR2 FQNEAQ, per germline (reference sequence). The CDR3 has 11 amino acids. The ends were cut back, 5 bases at V and 6 bases at J, with 6 bases in the middle. CDR3 amino acids: CASSGADTQYF. CDR3 DNA sequence: TGTGCCAGCAGCGGAGCGGATACGCAGTATTTT.

This chain connects TRBV5-6 to TRBJ2-7; D not certain. The ends were cut back, 0 bases at V and 3 bases at J, with 7 bases in the middle. The CDR3 loop spans 13 amino acids. Germline-derived CDR1 and CDR2 are SGHDT and YYEEEE. CDR3 residues: CASSLASVYEQYF. The DNA for the CDR3 is TGTGCCAGCAGCTTGGCCTCAGTCTACGAGCAGTACTTC.

This clone has a handful of counts. V and J are TRBV27 and TRBJ2-3; D is undetermined. Trimming stripped 3 bases from V and 4 bases from J, with 14 bases between. From germline, CDR1 is MNHEY and CDR2 SMNVEV (reference sequence). The CDR3 sequence is 15 residues long. The CDR3 is CASSFAEASPDTQYF. In DNA form, the CDR3 reads TGTGCCAGCAGTTTCGCGGAAGCCTCGCCAGATACGCAGTATTTT.

The chain joins TRBV6-4 to TRBJ2-1; TRBD2 agrees at 10 bases. The J segment lost 9 bases and the V segment lost 6 bases, leaving 8 bases of the junction unmatched. CDR1 and CDR2 from the germline V gene are MRHNA and SNTAGT. The CDR3 consists of 14 residues. This chain's CDR3 is CASRPGLAGGEQFF. CDR3 DNA sequence: TGTGCCAGCAGACCCGGCTTAGCGGGAGGTGAGCAGTTCTTC.

The J gene is TRBJ2-1, the V gene TRBV2; TRBD2 agrees at 8 bases. J was trimmed by 4 bases and V by 4 bases; bases with no gene match: 12. This CDR3 contains 17 residues. Looked up from germline, CDR1 is SNHLY and CDR2 is FYNNEI. The DNA for the CDR3 is TGTGCCAGCAGTGTAGGTTTCGGAGCGGGGGCTTACAATGAGCAGTTCTTC. As protein: CASSVGFGAGAYNEQFF.

The V gene is TRBV25-1, the J gene TRBJ2-1; D might be TRBD1 (5 bases). Trimming left V 6 bases short and J 6 bases short, with 12 bases between. CDR1 MGHDK and CDR2 SYGVNS come from the germline V gene. The CDR3 is made up of 13 amino acids. CDR3 sequence reads: CASSRTRGNEQFF. In DNA form, the CDR3 reads TGTGCCAGCAGCCGGACAAGGGGCAATGAGCAGTTCTTC.

J is TRBJ2-7 and V is TRBV7-2; D remains unclear. This CDR3 is built from 12 residues. CDR1 and CDR2 from the germline V gene are SGHTA and FQGNSA. Trimming took 1 base from V and 6 from J, leaving 7 bases between them. The CDR3 is CASSLDRFEQYF. The CDR3 DNA follows: TGTGCCAGCAGCTTAGATCGGTTCGAGCAGTACTTC.

This clone came up a few times. J is TRBJ1-2 and V is TRBV5-1, with D possibly being TRBD1 (5 bases). Germline CDR1 reads SGHRS; CDR2 reads YFSETQ. CDR3 length: 13 residues. V lost 5 bases, J lost 6 bases, and 14 bases lay in between. Here the CDR3 DNA reads TGCGCCAGCAGTCTCGGGGACCCAGATGGCTACACCTTC. Its protein product is CASSLGDPDGYTF.

The rearrangement joins TRBV6-1 to TRBJ1-6, with 7 bases identical to TRBD1. Trimming removed 1 base from V and 10 bases from J; junction bases left unmatched: 7. CDR3 size: 15 residues. Germline CDR1 reads MNHNS; CDR2 reads SASEGT. The CDR3, as DNA: TGTGCCAGCAGTGAAGGGATAGGGGGCGGGTCACCCCTCCACTTT. Translated: CASSEGIGGGSPLHF.

This chain links TRBV5-5 with TRBJ1-1, with D unclear. Germline V CDR1 and CDR2: SGHKS, YYEKEE (reference sequence). This CDR3 has 14 amino acids. V dropped 1 base and J dropped 1 base, with 8 bases sitting between them. DNA for the CDR3: TGTGCCAGCAGCTTGTCAAGGGCGAACACTGAAGCTTTCTTT. It encodes CASSLSRANTEAFF.

This clone was recorded only once. Other nucleotide sequences in the sample specify the same CDR3. The rearrangement uses TRBV5-5 and TRBJ1-1, with 7 bases that match TRBD1. The ends lost 2 bases at V and 4 bases at J; junction bases unmatched: 2. CDR3 length: 13 amino acids. CDR1 and CDR2 from the germline V gene are SGHKS and YYEKEE (reference sequence). CDR3 region: CASSFQGGTEAFF. Written as DNA, the CDR3 is TGTGCCAGCAGCTTCCAGGGGGGCACTGAAGCTTTCTTT. Full variable domain (outside the CDR3, taken from reference TRBV5-5 and TRBJ1-1): DAGVTQSPTHLIKTRGQQVTLRCSPISGHKSVSWYQQVLGQGPQFIFQYYEKEERGRGNFPDRFSARQFPNYSSELNVNALLLGDSALYLCASSFQGGTEAFFGQGTRLTVV.

This chain uses TRBV7-2 with TRBJ2-1, with 8 nucleotides matching TRBD2. CDR3 length: 16 residues. J lost 5 bases, V lost 2 bases, and 8 bases had no gene match. CDR1 is SGHTA and CDR2 is FQGNSA in the germline V gene. CDR3 protein: CASSLRYGLADNEQFF. The CDR3, as DNA: TGTGCCAGCAGCTTAAGGTACGGACTAGCCGACAATGAGCAGTTCTTC.

This rearrangement joins TRBV5-1 to TRBJ2-1; D might be TRBD2 (6 bases). CDR3 length: 14 residues. Trimming cost V 4 bases and J 5 bases, with 13 bases left between them. Germline lookup yields CDR1 SGHRS and CDR2 YFSETQ. CDR3 protein: CASSRGGPDNEQFF. The DNA for the CDR3 is TGCGCCAGCAGCCGTGGAGGGCCGGACAATGAGCAGTTCTTC.